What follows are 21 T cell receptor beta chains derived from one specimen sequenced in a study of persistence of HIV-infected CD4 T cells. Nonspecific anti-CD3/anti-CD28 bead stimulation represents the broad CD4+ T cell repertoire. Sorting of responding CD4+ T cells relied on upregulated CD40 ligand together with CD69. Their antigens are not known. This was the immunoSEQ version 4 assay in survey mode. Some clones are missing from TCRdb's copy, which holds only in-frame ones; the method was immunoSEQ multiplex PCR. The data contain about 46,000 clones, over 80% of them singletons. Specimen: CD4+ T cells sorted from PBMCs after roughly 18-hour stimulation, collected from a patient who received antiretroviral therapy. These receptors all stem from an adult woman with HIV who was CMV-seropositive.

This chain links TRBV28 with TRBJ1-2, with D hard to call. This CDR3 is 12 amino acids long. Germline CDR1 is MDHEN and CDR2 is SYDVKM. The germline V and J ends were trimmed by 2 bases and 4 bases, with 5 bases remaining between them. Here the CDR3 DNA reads TGTGCCAGCAGTTTACAGAGCTATGGCTACACCTTC. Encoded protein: CASSLQSYGYTF.

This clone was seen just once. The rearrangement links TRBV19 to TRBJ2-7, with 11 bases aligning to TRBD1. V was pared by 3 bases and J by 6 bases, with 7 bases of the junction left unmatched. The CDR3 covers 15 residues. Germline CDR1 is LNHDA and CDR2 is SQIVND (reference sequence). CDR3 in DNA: TGTGCCAGTAGTATCACCGGGACAGGGGGAGGCGAGCAGTACTTC. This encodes CASSITGTGGGEQYF.

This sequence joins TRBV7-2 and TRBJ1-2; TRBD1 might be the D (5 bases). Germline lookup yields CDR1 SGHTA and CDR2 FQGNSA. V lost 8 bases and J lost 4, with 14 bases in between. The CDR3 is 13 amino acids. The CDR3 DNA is TGTGCCAGCGGGACCGGGGCGTCCTATGGCTACACCTTC. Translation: CASGTGASYGYTF. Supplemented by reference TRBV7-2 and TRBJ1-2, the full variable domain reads GAGVSQSPSNKVTEKGKDVELRCDPISGHTALYWYRQSLGQGLEFLIYFQGNSAPDKSGLPSDRFSAERTGGSVSTLTIQRTQQEDSAVYLCASGTGASYGYTFGSGTRLTVV.

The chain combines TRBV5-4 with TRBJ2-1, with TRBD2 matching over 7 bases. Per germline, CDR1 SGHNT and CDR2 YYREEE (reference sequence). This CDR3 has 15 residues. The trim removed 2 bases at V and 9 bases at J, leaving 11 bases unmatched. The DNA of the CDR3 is TGTGCCAGCAGCTTAGCGGGGTTCAGTCGAGGTGAGCAGTTCTTC. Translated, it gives CASSLAGFSRGEQFF.

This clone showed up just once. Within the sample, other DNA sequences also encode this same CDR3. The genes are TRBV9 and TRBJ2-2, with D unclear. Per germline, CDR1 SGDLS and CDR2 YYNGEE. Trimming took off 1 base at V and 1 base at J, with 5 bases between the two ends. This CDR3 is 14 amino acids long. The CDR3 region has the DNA TGTGCCAGCAGCGTATACGGGAACACCGGGGAGCTGTTTTTT. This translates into CASSVYGNTGELFF.

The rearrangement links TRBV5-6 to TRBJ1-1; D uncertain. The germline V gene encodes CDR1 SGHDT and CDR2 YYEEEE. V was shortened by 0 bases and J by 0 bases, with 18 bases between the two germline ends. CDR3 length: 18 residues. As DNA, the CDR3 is TGTGCCAGCAGCTTGGTGGCGGGGAGATTAGAAATGAACACTGAAGCTTTCTTT. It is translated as CASSLVAGRLEMNTEAFF. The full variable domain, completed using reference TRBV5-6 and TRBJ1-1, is DAGVTQSPTHLIKTRGQQVTLRCSPKSGHDTVSWYQQALGQGPQFIFQYYEEEERQRGNFPDRFSGHQFPNYSSELNVNALLLGDSALYLCASSLVAGRLEMNTEAFFGQGTRLTVV.

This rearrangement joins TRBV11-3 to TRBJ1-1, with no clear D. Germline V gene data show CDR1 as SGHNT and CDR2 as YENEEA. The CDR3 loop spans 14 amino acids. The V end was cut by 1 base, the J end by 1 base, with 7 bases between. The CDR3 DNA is TGTGCCAGCAGCTTAGTAAAGGGGAACACTGAAGCTTTCTTT. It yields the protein CASSLVKGNTEAFF.

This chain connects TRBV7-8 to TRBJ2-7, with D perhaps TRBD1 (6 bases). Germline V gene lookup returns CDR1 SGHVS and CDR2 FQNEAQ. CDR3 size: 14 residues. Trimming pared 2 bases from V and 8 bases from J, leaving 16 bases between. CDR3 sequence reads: CASSLQVGTPKQYF. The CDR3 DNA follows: TGTGCCAGCAGCTTACAGGTCGGGACACCAAAGCAGTACTTC.

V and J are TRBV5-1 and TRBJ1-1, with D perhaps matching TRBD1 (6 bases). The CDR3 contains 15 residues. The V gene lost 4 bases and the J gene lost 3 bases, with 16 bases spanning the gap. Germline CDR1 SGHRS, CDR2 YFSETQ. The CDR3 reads CASSTQGVGYTEAFF. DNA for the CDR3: TGCGCCAGCAGCACACAGGGCGTGGGATACACTGAAGCTTTCTTT.

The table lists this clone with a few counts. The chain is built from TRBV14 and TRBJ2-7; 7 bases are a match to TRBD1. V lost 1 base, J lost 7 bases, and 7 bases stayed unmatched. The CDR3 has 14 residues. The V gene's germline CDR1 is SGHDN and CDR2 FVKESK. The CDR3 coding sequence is TGTGCCAGCAGCCAAGTTAGGACAGGAGGTGAGCAGTACTTC. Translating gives CASSQVRTGGEQYF.

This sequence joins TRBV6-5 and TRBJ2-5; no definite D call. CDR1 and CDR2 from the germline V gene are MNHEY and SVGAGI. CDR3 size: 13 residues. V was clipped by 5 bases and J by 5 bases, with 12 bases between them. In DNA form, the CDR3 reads TGTGCCAGCAGTCGAATCCCTCTTGAGACCCAGTACTTC. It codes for CASSRIPLETQYF.

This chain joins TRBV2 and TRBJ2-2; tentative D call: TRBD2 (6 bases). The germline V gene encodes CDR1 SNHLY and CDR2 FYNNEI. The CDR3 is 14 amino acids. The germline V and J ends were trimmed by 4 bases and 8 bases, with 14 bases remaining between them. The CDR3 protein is CASSVGRSAGELFF. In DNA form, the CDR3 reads TGTGCCAGCAGTGTTGGGAGGTCTGCGGGGGAGCTGTTTTTT.

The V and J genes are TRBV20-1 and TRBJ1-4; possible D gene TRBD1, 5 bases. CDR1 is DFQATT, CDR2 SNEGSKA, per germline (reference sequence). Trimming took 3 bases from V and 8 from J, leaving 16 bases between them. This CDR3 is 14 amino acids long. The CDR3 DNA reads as TGCAGTGCTAGTTCGGTCAGGGCGGAGGAAAAACTGTTTTTT. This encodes CSASSVRAEEKLFF.

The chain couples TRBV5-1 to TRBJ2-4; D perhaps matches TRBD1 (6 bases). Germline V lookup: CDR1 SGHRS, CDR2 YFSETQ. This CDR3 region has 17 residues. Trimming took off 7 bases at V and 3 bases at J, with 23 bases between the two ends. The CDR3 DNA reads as TGCGCCAGCGGCACGGGGTCAGGCAGGGGTCTCAAAAACATTCAGTACTTC. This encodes CASGTGSGRGLKNIQYF.

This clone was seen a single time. The CDR3 loop reads CASQGDITDTQYF. The CDR3 bases are TGTGCCAGCCAGGGGGACATCACAGATACGCAGTATTTT. The rearrangement uses TRBV2 and TRBJ2-3, with TRBD1 identical over 7 bases. Trimming took 8 bases from V and 2 from J; bases not matched to a gene: 4. This CDR3 is built from 13 residues. Germline V gene lookup returns CDR1 SNHLY and CDR2 FYNNEI.

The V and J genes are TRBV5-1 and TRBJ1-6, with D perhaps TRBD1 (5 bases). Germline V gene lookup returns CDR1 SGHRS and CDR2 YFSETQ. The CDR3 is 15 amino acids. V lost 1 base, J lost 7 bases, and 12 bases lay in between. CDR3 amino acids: CASSLSGGENSPLHF. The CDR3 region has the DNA TGCGCCAGCAGCTTGTCTGGGGGGGAGAATTCACCCCTCCACTTT.

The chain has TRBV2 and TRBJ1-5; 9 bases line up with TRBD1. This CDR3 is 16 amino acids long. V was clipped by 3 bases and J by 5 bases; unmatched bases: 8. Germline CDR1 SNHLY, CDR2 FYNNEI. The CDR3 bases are TGTGCCAGCAGTGATTTTACAGGGGGCGGTCATCAGCCCCAGCATTTT. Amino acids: CASSDFTGGGHQPQHF.

The DNA of the CDR3 is TGTGCCAGCAGCCCAGGGGGCCGGGGCTCTGGAAACACCATATATTTT. It yields the protein CASSPGGRGSGNTIYF. The chain employs TRBV7-2 and TRBJ1-3; 8 bases line up with TRBD1. Germline V gene data show CDR1 as SGHTA and CDR2 as FQGNSA. The CDR3 sequence is 16 residues long. The trim removed 5 bases at V and 0 bases at J, leaving 6 bases unmatched. Full variable domain (rest looked up from reference TRBV7-2 and TRBJ1-3): GAGVSQSPSNKVTEKGKDVELRCDPISGHTALYWYRQSLGQGLEFLIYFQGNSAPDKSGLPSDRFSAERTGGSVSTLTIQRTQQEDSAVYLCASSPGGRGSGNTIYFGEGSWLTVV.

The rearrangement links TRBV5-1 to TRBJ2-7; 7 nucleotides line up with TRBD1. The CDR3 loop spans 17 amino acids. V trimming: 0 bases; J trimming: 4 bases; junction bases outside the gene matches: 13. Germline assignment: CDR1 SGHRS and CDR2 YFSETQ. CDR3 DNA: TGCGCCAGCAGCTTGGCTCCGTCGGGACAGAACACTTACGAGCAGTACTTC. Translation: CASSLAPSGQNTYEQYF.

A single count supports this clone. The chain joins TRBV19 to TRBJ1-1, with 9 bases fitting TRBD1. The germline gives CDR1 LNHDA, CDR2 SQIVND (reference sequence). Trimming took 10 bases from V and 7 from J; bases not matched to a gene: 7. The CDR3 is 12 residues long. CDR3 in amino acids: CAISDRGNEAFF. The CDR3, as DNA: TGTGCCATTTCAGACAGGGGGAATGAAGCTTTCTTT.

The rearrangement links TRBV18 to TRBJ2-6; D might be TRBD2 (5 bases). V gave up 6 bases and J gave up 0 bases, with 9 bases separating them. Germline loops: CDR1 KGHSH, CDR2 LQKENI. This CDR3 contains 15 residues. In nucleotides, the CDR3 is TGTGCCAGCTCGGCCCGGGGCTCTGGGGCCAACGTCCTGACTTTC. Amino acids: CASSARGSGANVLTF.